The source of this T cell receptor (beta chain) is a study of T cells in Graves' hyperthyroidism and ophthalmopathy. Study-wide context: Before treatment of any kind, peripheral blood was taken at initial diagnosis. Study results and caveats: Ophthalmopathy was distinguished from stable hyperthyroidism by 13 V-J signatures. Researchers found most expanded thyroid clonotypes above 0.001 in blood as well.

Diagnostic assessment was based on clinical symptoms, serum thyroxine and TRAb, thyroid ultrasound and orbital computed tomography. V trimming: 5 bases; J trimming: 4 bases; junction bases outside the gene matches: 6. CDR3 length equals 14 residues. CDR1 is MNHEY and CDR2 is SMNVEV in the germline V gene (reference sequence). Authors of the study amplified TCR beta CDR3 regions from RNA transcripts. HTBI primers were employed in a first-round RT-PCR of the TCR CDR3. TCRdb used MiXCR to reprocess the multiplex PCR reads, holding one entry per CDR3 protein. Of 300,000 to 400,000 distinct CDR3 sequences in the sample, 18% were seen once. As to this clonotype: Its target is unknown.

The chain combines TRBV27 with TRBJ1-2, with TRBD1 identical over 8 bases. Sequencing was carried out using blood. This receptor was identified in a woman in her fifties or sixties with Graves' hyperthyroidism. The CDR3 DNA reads TGTGCCAGCAGTACGTCAGGGGGCACCTATGGCTACACCTTC. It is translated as CASSTSGGTYGYTF.